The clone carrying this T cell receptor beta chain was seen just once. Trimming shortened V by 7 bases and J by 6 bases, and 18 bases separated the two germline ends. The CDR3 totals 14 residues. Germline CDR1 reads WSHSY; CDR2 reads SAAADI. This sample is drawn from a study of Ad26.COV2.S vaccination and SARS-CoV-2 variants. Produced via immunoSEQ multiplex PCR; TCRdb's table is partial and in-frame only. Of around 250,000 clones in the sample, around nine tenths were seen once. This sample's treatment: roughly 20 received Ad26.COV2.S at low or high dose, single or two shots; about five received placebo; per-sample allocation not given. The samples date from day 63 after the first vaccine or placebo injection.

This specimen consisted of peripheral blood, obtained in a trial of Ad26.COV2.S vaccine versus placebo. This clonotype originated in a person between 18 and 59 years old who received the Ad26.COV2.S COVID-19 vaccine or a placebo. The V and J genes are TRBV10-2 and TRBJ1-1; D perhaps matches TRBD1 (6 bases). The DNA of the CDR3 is TGCGCCAGCAAGTTGGGGGCTCGGGTAGCTGAAGCTTTCTTT. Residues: CASKLGARVAEAFF.